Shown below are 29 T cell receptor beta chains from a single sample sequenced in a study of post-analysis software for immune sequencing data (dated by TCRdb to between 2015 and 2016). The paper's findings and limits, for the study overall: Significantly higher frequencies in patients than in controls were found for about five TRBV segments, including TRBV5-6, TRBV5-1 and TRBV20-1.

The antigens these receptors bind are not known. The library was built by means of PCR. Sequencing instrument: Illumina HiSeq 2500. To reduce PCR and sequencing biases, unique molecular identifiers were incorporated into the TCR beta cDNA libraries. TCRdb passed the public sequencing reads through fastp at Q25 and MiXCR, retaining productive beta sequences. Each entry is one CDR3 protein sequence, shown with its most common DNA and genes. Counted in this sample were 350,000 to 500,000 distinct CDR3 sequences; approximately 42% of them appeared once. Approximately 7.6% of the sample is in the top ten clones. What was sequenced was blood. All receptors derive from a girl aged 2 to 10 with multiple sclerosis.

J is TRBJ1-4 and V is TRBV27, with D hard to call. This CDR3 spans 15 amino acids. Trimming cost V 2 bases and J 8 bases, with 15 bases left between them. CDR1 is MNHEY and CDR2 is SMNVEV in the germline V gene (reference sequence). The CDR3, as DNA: TGTGCCAGCAGTTTAGGGGTCGTCCTTGGGGAAAAACTGTTTTTT. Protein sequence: CASSLGVVLGEKLFF.

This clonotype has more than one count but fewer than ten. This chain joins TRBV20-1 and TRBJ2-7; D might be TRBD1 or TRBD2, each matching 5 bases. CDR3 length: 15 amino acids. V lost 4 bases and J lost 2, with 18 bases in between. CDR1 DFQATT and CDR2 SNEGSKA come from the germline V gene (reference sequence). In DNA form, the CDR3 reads TGCAGTGCTACCACTTCCGGGACCGACGCCTACGAGCAGTACTTC. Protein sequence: CSATTSGTDAYEQYF.

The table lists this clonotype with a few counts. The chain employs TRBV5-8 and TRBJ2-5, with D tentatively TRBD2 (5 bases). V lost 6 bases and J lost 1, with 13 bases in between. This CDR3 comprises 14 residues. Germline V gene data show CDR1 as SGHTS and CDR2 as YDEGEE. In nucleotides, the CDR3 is TGTGCCAGCACTTATTCGGGATTCCAAGAGACCCAGTACTTC. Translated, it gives CASTYSGFQETQYF.

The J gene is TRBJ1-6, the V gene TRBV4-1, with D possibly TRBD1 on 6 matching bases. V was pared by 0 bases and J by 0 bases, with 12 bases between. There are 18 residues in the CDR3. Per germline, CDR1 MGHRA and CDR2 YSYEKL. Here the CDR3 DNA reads TGCGCCAGCAGCCAAGACGAAACAGGGTCCTCCTATAATTCACCCCTCCACTTT. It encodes CASSQDETGSSYNSPLHF.

Here the CDR3 reads CASSLGQGMTDTQYF. CDR3 DNA sequence: TGCGCCAGCAGCTTGGGACAGGGGATGACAGATACGCAGTATTTT. The V and J genes are TRBV5-1 and TRBJ2-3; 8 bases map to TRBD1. The germline V gene encodes CDR1 SGHRS and CDR2 YFSETQ. V was pared by 0 bases and J by 3 bases, with 3 bases of the junction left unmatched. This CDR3 is 15 amino acids long.

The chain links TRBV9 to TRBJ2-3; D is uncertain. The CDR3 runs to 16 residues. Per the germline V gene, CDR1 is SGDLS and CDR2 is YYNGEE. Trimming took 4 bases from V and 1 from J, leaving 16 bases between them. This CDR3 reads CASSSQPFLGTDTQYF. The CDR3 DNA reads TGTGCCAGCAGCTCCCAGCCCTTCCTAGGCACAGATACGCAGTATTTT.

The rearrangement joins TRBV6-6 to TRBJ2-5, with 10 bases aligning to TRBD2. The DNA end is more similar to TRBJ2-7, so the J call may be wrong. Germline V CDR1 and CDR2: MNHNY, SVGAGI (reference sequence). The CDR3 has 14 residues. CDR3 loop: CASRGAGGKGEQYF. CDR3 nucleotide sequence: TGTGCCAGCAGAGGAGCGGGAGGGAAGGGCGAGCAGTACTTC.

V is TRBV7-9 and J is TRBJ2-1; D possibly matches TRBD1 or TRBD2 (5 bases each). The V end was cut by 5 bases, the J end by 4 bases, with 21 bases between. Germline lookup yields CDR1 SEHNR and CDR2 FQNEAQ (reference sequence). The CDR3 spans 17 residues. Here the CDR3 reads CASSPRGGNISYNEQFF. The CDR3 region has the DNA TGTGCCAGCAGCCCTCGTGGGGGAAATATCTCTTACAATGAGCAGTTCTTC.

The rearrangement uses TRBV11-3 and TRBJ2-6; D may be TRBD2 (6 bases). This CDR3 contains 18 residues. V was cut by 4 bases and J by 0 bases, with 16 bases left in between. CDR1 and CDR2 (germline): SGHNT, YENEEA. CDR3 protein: CASSSGTPASSGANVLTF. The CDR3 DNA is TGTGCCAGCAGCTCCGGGACTCCTGCCAGCTCTGGGGCCAACGTCCTGACTTTC. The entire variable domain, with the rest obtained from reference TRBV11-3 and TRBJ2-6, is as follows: EAGVVQSPRYKIIEKKQPVAFWCNPISGHNTLYWYLQNLGQGPELLIRYENEEAVDDSQLPKDRFSAERLKGVDSTLKIQPAELGDSAVYLCASSSGTPASSGANVLTFGAGSRLTVL.

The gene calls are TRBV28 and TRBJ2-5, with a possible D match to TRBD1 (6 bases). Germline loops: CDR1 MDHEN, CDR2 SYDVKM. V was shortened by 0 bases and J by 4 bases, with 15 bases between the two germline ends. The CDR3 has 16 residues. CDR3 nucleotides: TGTGCCAGCAGTTTATGGGGGGCGGACAGTCGAGAGACCCAGTACTTC. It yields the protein CASSLWGADSRETQYF. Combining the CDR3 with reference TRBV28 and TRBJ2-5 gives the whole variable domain DVKVTQSSRYLVKRTGEKVFLECVQDMDHENMFWYRQDPGLGLRLIYFSYDVKMKEKGDIPEGYSVSREKKERFSLILESASTNQTSMYLCASSLWGADSRETQYFGPGTRLLVL.

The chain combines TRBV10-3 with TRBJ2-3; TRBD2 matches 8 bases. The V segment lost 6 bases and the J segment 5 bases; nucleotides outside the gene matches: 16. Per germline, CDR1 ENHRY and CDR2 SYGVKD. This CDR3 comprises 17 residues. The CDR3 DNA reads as TGTGCCATCAGGGGGGCTTCCGCGGGGGGCATTGGAGATACGCAGTATTTT. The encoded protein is CAIRGASAGGIGDTQYF.

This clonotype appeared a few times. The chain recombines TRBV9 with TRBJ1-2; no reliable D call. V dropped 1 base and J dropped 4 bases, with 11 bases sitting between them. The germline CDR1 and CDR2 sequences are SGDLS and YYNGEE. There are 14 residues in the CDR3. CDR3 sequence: CASSVTSGSYGYTF. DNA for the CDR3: TGTGCCAGCAGCGTAACTTCAGGTTCCTATGGCTACACCTTC.

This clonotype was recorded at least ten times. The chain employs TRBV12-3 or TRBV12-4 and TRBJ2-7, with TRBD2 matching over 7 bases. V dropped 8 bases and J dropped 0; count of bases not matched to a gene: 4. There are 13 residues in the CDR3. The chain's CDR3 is CASSSGGSYEQYF. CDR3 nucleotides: TGTGCCAGCTCTTCGGGGGGCTCCTACGAGCAGTACTTC.

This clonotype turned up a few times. The CDR3 loop reads CASSSHVWGARYEQYF. CDR3 coding DNA: TGTGCCAGCAGCTCCCACGTGTGGGGGGCACGATACGAGCAGTACTTC. This chain joins TRBV7-2 and TRBJ2-7; D is tentatively TRBD1 or TRBD2 (6 bases each). This CDR3 is built from 16 residues. Trimming stripped 4 bases from V and 4 bases from J, with 20 bases between. The germline V gene has CDR1 SGHTA and CDR2 FQGNSA.

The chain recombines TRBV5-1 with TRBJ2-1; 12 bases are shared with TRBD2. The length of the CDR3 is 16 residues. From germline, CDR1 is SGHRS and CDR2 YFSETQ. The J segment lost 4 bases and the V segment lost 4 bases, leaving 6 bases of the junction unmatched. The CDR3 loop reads CASSPGTSGLYNEQFF. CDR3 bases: TGCGCCAGCAGCCCAGGGACTAGCGGGCTTTACAATGAGCAGTTCTTC.

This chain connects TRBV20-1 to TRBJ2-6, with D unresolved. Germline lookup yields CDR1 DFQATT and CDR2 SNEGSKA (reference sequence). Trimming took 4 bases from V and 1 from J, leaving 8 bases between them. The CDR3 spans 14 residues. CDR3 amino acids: CSAIGPSGANVLTF. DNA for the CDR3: TGCAGTGCTATCGGACCTTCTGGGGCCAACGTCCTGACTTTC.

The CDR3 region has the DNA TGTGCCAGCAGTGCCCCGGGACCCGGGGGCTACACCTTC. This translates into CASSAPGPGGYTF. This sequence joins TRBV28 and TRBJ1-2, with D perhaps TRBD1 (5 bases). The CDR3 totals 13 residues. The V gene's germline CDR1 is MDHEN and CDR2 SYDVKM. V was pared by 5 bases and J by 8 bases, with 15 bases between.

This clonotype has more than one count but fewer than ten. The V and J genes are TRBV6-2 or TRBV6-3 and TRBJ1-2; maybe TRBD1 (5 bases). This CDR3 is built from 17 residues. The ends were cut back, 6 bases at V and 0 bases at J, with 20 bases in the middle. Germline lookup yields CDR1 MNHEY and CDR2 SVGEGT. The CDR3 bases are TGTGCCAGCAGCCGAATCGACAGCTACCCAGCTAACTATGGCTACACCTTC. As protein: CASSRIDSYPANYGYTF.

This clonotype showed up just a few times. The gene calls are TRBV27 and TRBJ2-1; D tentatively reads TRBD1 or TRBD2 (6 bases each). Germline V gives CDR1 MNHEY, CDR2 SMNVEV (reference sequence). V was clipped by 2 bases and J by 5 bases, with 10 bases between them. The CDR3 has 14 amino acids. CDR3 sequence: CASSLVGGHNEQFF. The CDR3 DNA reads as TGTGCCAGCAGTTTAGTGGGGGGCCACAATGAGCAGTTCTTC.

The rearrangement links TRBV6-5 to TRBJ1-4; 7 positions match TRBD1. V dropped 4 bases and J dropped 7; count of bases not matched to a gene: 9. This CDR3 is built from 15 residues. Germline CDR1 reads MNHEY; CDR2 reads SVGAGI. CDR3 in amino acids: CASSSAVTGFEKLFF. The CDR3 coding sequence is TGTGCCAGCAGTTCCGCCGTGACAGGGTTTGAAAAACTGTTTTTT.

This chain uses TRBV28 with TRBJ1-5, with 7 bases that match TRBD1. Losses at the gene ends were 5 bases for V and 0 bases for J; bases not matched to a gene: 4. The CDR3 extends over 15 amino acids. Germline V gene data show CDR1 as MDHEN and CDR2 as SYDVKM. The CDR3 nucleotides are TGTGCCAGCAGTCCGGGACAGTATAGCAATCAGCCCCAGCATTTT. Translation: CASSPGQYSNQPQHF. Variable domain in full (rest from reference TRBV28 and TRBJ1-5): DVKVTQSSRYLVKRTGEKVFLECVQDMDHENMFWYRQDPGLGLRLIYFSYDVKMKEKGDIPEGYSVSREKKERFSLILESASTNQTSMYLCASSPGQYSNQPQHFGDGTRLSIL.

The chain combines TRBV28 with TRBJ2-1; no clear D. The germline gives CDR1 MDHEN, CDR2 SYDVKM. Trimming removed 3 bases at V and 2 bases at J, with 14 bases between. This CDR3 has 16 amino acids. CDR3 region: CASSFLVGKTYNEQFF. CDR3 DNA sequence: TGTGCCAGCAGTTTTTTGGTAGGCAAGACCTACAATGAGCAGTTCTTC.

The CDR3, as DNA: TGTGCCAGCACTGACGGCAGGGACGAGCAGTACTTC. Protein sequence: CASTDGRDEQYF. V gene TRBV6-5 combines with J gene TRBJ2-7; D is perhaps TRBD1 (5 bases). This CDR3 comprises 12 residues. V shed 7 bases and J shed 5 bases, with 12 bases lying between them. The germline CDR1 and CDR2 sequences are MNHEY and SVGAGI.

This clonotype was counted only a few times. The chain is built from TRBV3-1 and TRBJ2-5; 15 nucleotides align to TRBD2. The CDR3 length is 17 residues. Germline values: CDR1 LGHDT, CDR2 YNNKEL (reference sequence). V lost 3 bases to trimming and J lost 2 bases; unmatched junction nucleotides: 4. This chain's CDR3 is CASSHYGTSGGQETQYF. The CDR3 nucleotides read TGTGCCAGCAGCCATTACGGGACTAGCGGGGGGCAAGAGACCCAGTACTTC.

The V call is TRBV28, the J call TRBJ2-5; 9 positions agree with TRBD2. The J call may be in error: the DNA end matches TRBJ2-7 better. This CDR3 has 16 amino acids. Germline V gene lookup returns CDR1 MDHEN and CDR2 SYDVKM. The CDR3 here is CASSLLAGGNIYEQYF. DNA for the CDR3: TGTGCCAGCAGTTTACTGGCGGGAGGGAACATCTACGAGCAGTACTTC.

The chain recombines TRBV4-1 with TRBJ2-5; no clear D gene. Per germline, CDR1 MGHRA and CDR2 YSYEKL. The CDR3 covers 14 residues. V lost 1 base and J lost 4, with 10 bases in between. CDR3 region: CASSQALIGETQYF. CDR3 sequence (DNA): TGCGCCAGCAGCCAAGCCCTAATCGGAGAGACCCAGTACTTC.

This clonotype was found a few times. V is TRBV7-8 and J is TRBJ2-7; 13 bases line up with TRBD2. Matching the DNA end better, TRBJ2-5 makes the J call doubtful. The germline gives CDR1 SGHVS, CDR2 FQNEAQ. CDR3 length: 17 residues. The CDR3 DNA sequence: TGTGCCAGCAGGGGGTACGGGACTAGCGGGATCCGTGAGACCCAGTACTTC. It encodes CASRGYGTSGIRETQYF.

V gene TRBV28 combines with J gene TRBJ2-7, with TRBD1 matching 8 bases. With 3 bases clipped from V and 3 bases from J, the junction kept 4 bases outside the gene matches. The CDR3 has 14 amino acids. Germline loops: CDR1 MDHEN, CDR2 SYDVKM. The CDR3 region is CASSLWTGFYEQYF. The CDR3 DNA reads TGTGCCAGCAGTTTGTGGACAGGGTTCTACGAGCAGTACTTC.

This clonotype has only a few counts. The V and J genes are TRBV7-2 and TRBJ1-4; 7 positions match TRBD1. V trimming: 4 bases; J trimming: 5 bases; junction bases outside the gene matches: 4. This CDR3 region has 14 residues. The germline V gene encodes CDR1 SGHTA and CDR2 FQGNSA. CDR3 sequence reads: CASSWDSENEKLFF. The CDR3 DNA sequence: TGTGCCAGCAGCTGGGACAGCGAGAATGAAAAACTGTTTTTT. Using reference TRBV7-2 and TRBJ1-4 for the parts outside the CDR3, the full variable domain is GAGVSQSPSNKVTEKGKDVELRCDPISGHTALYWYRQSLGQGLEFLIYFQGNSAPDKSGLPSDRFSAERTGGSVSTLTIQRTQQEDSAVYLCASSWDSENEKLFFGSGTQLSVL.